Listed below are T cell receptor beta chains from one sample, sequenced in a study of PD-1 blockade in classical Hodgkin lymphoma. This table comes from immunoSEQ multiplex PCR, and its TCRdb copy is limited to in-frame clones, with some not included. The sample lists about 11,000 clones; approximately 71% were seen once. Sequences were derived from peripheral blood mononuclear cells (PBMCs), sampled at baseline. The receptor set was obtained from a human donor with classical Hodgkin lymphoma. Both conserved end residues are part of each CDR3. The D gene is left open where the match is weak. Size is omitted from some rows. Given values are once, few, many or a class for expanded clones.

TRBJ1-2,TRBV2,NA,NA,CASSDLLTDGYTF,TGTGCCAGCAGCGACCTACTCACCGATGGCTACACCTTC
TRBJ2-3,TRBV6-1,NA,TRBD1,CASRSWTGLTDTQYF,TGTGCCAGCAGGTCATGGACAGGACTCACAGATACGCAGTATTTT
TRBJ2-4,TRBV5-4,NA,TRBD2,CASSRGGARTKNIQYF,TGTGCCAGCAGCCGCGGGGGGGCGAGGACCAAAAACATTCAGTACTTC
TRBJ1-4,TRBV4-1,NA,NA,CASSLWRRRVTTNEKLFF,TGCGCCAGCAGCCTTTGGCGCAGGAGAGTAACAACTAATGAAAAACTGTTTTTT
TRBJ1-2,TRBV7-3,NA,NA,CATRPVDGYTF,TGTGCCACCAGACCGGTGGATGGCTACACCTTC
TRBJ2-5,TRBV20-1,NA,NA,CSARLKETQYF,TGCAGTGCTAGATTAAAAGAGACCCAGTACTTC
TRBJ1-4,TRBV29-1,NA,TRBD1,CSARQGGREKLFF,TGCAGCGCACGACAGGGTGGGCGTGAAAAACTGTTTTTT
TRBJ2-3,TRBV5-1,once,TRBD2,CASSQGGAGGFKGTDTQYF,TGCGCCAGCAGCCAGGGCGGTGCGGGAGGATTCAAGGGCACAGATACGCAGTATTTT
TRBJ1-1,TRBV18,NA,NA,CASSPNQGFVNTEAFF,TGTGCCAGCTCACCAAACCAGGGTTTTGTGAACACTGAAGCTTTCTTT
TRBJ2-1,TRBV2,medium-sized,NA,CASSSYGEQFF,TGTGCCAGCAGCTCCTACGGGGAGCAGTTCTTC
TRBJ1-5,TRBV10-3,NA,NA,CAISESQGQPQHF,TGTGCCATCAGTGAGTCTCAAGGTCAGCCCCAGCATTTT
TRBJ2-1,TRBV28,few,NA,CASSLDRGYRYNEQFF,TGTGCCAGCAGTTTAGACCGTGGCTACCGATACAATGAGCAGTTCTTC
TRBJ2-7,TRBV4-3,NA,NA,CASSHQRGGSHEQYF,TGCGCCAGCAGCCACCAACGCGGTGGTAGCCACGAGCAGTACTTC
TRBJ1-5,TRBV29-1,once,TRBD1,CSVRTGGNQPQHF,TGCAGCGTCCGGACAGGGGGGAATCAGCCCCAGCATTTT
TRBJ1-3,TRBV5-4,NA,NA,CASSSFPGPPLLSGNTIYF,TGTGCCAGCAGCTCCTTCCCGGGACCCCCTTTATTGTCTGGAAACACCATATATTTT
TRBJ1-3,TRBV4-2,NA,NA,CASSQEMTVGNTIYF,TGTGCCAGCAGCCAAGAGATGACAGTAGGAAACACCATATATTTT
TRBJ2-7,TRBV6-5,NA,NA,CASSYPRGPWEQYF,TGTGCCAGCAGTTACCCCCGGGGGCCCTGGGAGCAGTACTTC
TRBJ1-6,TRBV30,once,TRBD1,CAWSAKNRGRYNSPLHF,TGTGCCTGGAGTGCAAAAAACAGGGGACGTTATAATTCACCCCTCCACTTT
TRBJ1-1,TRBV11-1,NA,NA,CASSLYGTEMNTEAFF,TGTGCCAGCAGCTTATACGGGACGGAGATGAACACTGAAGCTTTCTTT
TRBJ1-1,TRBV6-1,NA,TRBD1,CASSRTGWAFF,TGTGCCAGCAGCCGGACAGGTTGGGCTTTCTTT
TRBJ1-6,TRBV25-1,NA,NA,CASSGTGGRLHF,TGTGCCAGCAGTGGGACGGGGGGCCGTCTCCACTTT
TRBJ2-7,TRBV4-3,NA,NA,CASSQGFSGSYEQYF,TGCGCCAGCAGCCAAGGTTTTAGCGGATCCTACGAGCAGTACTTC
TRBJ2-3,TRBV7-2,NA,TRBD1,CASSLAATGVTDTQYF,TGTGCCAGCAGCTTAGCGGCAACAGGGGTCACAGATACGCAGTATTTT
TRBJ2-1,TRBV5-8,once,NA,CASSLLGSYNEQFF,TGTGCCAGCAGCTTATTAGGATCCTACAATGAGCAGTTCTTC
TRBJ1-2,TRBV5-4,NA,NA,CASSLGGGFYGYTF,TGTGCCAGCAGCTTAGGCGGCGGATTCTATGGCTACACCTTC
TRBJ1-5,TRBV12-5,NA,TRBD1,CASGLSRGLNQPQHF,TGTGCTAGTGGTTTGTCAAGGGGGCTTAATCAGCCCCAGCATTTT
TRBJ2-7,TRBV11-2,NA,TRBD1,CASSGRDRAYEQYF,TGTGCCAGCAGCGGACGGGACAGGGCCTACGAGCAGTACTTC
TRBJ1-6,TRBV2,NA,NA,CASSRGSGSPLHF,TGTGCCAGCAGTAGGGGTTCAGGTTCACCCCTCCACTTT
TRBJ1-2,TRBV7-9,few,NA,CASKLLRVSYGYTF,TGTGCCAGCAAGTTGTTGCGTGTCAGCTATGGCTACACCTTC
TRBJ2-7,TRBV7-2,NA,TRBD2,CASSSASGGQYEQYF,TGTGCCAGCAGCTCCGCCAGCGGGGGCCAATACGAGCAGTACTTC
TRBJ2-1,TRBV14,NA,NA,CASSQSRGAYNEQFF,TGTGCCAGCAGCCAAAGTAGGGGTGCCTACAATGAGCAGTTCTTC
TRBJ2-5,TRBV15,NA,TRBD2,CATSGGLAEETQYF,TGTGCCACCAGCGGAGGACTAGCGGAAGAGACCCAGTACTTC
TRBJ2-4,TRBV6-1,few,NA,CASLDSILAKNIQYF,TGTGCCAGTCTAGACAGTATCCTAGCCAAAAACATTCAGTACTTC
TRBJ1-4,TRBV6-1,NA,NA,CASSFRGDEKLFF,TGTGCCAGCAGTTTCCGGGGGGATGAAAAACTGTTTTTT
TRBJ1-4,TRBV4-1,NA,NA,CASSPLDSNEKLFF,TGCGCCAGCAGCCCGCTGGACAGCAATGAAAAACTGTTTTTT
TRBJ2-3,TRBV7-2,NA,TRBD2,CASSLALTSGASDTQYF,TGTGCCAGCAGCTTAGCGCTGACTAGCGGGGCCTCAGATACGCAGTATTTT
TRBJ1-1,TRBV18,few,NA,CASSGLNTEAFF,TGTGCCAGCTCCGGACTGAACACTGAAGCTTTCTTT
TRBJ1-5,TRBV15,NA,NA,CATSRDLGSNQPQHF,TGTGCCACCAGCAGAGATCTGGGGAGTAATCAGCCCCAGCATTTT
TRBJ2-1,TRBV11-2,few,TRBD2,CASSFERGGYNEQFF,TGTGCCAGCAGCTTTGAGCGGGGGGGCTACAATGAGCAGTTCTTC
TRBJ2-7,TRBV7-8,few,TRBD1,CASSWGRQGAVYEQYF,TGTGCCAGCAGCTGGGGTCGACAGGGGGCAGTTTACGAGCAGTACTTC
TRBJ1-2,TRBV30,NA,NA,CAWSVGSGPYGYTF,TGTGCCTGGAGTGTAGGGTCAGGGCCATATGGCTACACCTTC
TRBJ2-3,TRBV10-3,NA,TRBD1,CAISGGQGGTQYF,TGTGCCATCAGTGGGGGACAGGGCGGTACGCAGTATTTT
TRBJ2-2,TRBV6-1,NA,TRBD2,CASSDRLAGAGELFF,TGTGCCAGCAGTGATCGCCTAGCGGGAGCCGGGGAGCTGTTTTTT
TRBJ1-1,TRBV27,NA,NA,CASSGRASGNTEAFF,TGTGCCAGCAGTGGAAGGGCCTCCGGGAACACTGAAGCTTTCTTT
TRBJ2-3,TRBV7-9,NA,TRBD1,CASSQGAVQDTQYF,TGTGCCAGCAGCCAGGGGGCGGTACAAGATACGCAGTATTTT
TRBJ1-1,TRBV4-3,NA,NA,CASSQATGSKGDEAFF,TGCGCCAGCAGCCAAGCAACCGGGTCAAAGGGCGATGAAGCTTTCTTT
TRBJ1-1,TRBV11-3,NA,NA,CASSPPRKGNMNTEAFF,TGTGCCAGCAGCCCCCCGCGGAAGGGAAACATGAACACTGAAGCTTTCTTT
TRBJ2-7,TRBV7-2,once,TRBD2,CASSRSSGRDYEQYF,TGTGCCAGCAGCCGATCTAGCGGGAGAGATTACGAGCAGTACTTC
TRBJ2-7,TRBV7-2,NA,NA,CASSLGNTYEQYF,TGTGCCAGCAGCTTAGGAAATACCTACGAGCAGTACTTC
TRBJ2-7,TRBV9,once,TRBD2,CASSVDPSGSAYEQYF,TGTGCCAGCAGCGTAGATCCTAGCGGGAGTGCCTACGAGCAGTACTTC
TRBJ2-7,TRBV7-8,NA,NA,CASSSYYEQYF,TGTGCCAGCAGCTCCTACTACGAGCAGTACTTC
TRBJ1-2,TRBV28,NA,NA,CASSLLGAHYGYTF,TGTGCCAGCAGTTTATTGGGAGCCCACTATGGCTACACCTTC
TRBJ1-2,TRBV18,once,TRBD1,CASSLGQPNYGYTF,TGTGCCAGCTCACTGGGACAGCCTAACTATGGCTACACCTTC
TRBJ2-1,TRBV11-1,NA,NA,CASSLGGVGPYNEQFF,TGTGCCAGCAGCTTAGGGGGAGTTGGACCCTACAATGAGCAGTTCTTC
TRBJ2-7,TRBV12-5,NA,NA,CASVGEGTYEQYF,TGTGCTAGTGTTGGGGAAGGCACCTACGAGCAGTACTTC
TRBJ1-1,TRBV19,NA,NA,CASSNTRNTEAFF,TGTGCCAGTAGTAACACACGGAACACTGAAGCTTTCTTT
TRBJ2-7,TRBV5-5,few,TRBD1,CASSPWTGNNEQYF,TGTGCCAGCAGCCCCTGGACAGGAAATAACGAGCAGTACTTC
TRBJ1-5,TRBV4-3,once,NA,CASSQERAGSNQPQHF,TGCGCCAGCAGCCAAGAACGGGCAGGGAGCAATCAGCCCCAGCATTTT